A selection of T cell receptor beta chains follows, all from one sample in a study of blood T cells in healthy people across ages. TCRdb processed the 5' RACE reads anew with MiXCR; each CDR3 protein has one entry. Found here are some 760,000 distinct CDR3 sequences, roughly 25% of them singletons; the top ten hold roughly 3.5%. Separately, the same data were catalogued under a study of T cells of mothers and their children.

Sequencing was performed on blood. Receptors originate from a boy aged 10-17 years in good health. The CDR3 runs from the conserved cysteine through the conserved F or W. Fields, in order: J gene, V gene, D gene, clone size, CDR3 DNA, CDR3 protein. D genes are given only for firm matches. Expanded clones get a size class; other rows say once, few or many, or leave the size out.

TRBJ2-7	TRBV2	.	.	TGTGCCAGCATGGCAGGGACTCACTACGAGCAGTACTTC	CASMAGTHYEQYF
TRBJ2-7	TRBV25-1	.	.	TGTGCCAGCAGTGAATGGTCATCGGGATACTACGAGCAGTACTTC	CASSEWSSGYYEQYF
TRBJ1-1	TRBV6-5	TRBD1	.	TGTGCCAGCAGTTACGCCTGGACAGGGTGGGCTGAAGCTTTCTTT	CASSYAWTGWAEAFF
TRBJ1-4	TRBV14	.	few	TGTGCCAGCAGCCAAGCCCGCGGGGGAAAACTGTTTTTT	CASSQARGGKLFF
TRBJ2-3	TRBV5-5	TRBD2	.	TGTGCCAGCAGCTTTGGACTAGCGGCGGACGGCACGCAGTATTTT	CASSFGLAADGTQYF
TRBJ2-3	TRBV24-1	.	few	TGTGCCACCAGTGACCGACGGAGCACAGATACGCAGTATTTT	CATSDRRSTDTQYF
TRBJ2-7	TRBV20-1	.	.	TGCAGCGCACGACAGGGAGGCTACGAGCAGTACTTC	CSARQGGYEQYF
TRBJ2-5	TRBV18	TRBD1	few	TGTGCCAGCTCACCGACACAGGGGGCTCAAGAGACCCAGTACTTC	CASSPTQGAQETQYF
TRBJ1-4	TRBV7-9	.	.	TGTGCCAGCAGCTTAGGGGCGCGGGAAGAACTGTTTTTT	CASSLGAREELFF
TRBJ1-2	TRBV20-1	.	.	TGCAGTGCTAGAGCAGGGGCCTATAACTATGGCTACACCTTC	CSARAGAYNYGYTF
TRBJ2-1	TRBV4-1	TRBD2	.	TGCGCCAGCAGCCAAGAAGCGGGAGGGTACTACAATGAGCAGTTCTTC	CASSQEAGGYYNEQFF
TRBJ1-1	TRBV27	.	.	TGTGCCAGCAGTTTAGACAGAACGAACACTGAAGCTTTCTTT	CASSLDRTNTEAFF
TRBJ2-5	TRBV9	.	.	TGTGCCAGCAGCGCTAACCCGGGATCCCCACAAGAGACCCAGTACTTC	CASSANPGSPQETQYF
TRBJ2-7	TRBV7-9	.	.	TGTGCCAGCAGGTCAGACGGGGCCCCCGAGCAGTACTTC	CASRSDGAPEQYF
TRBJ2-3	TRBV2	.	.	TGTGCCAGCCGAATTTTAAGCACAGATACGCAGTATTTT	CASRILSTDTQYF
TRBJ1-1	TRBV2	TRBD1	few	TGTGCCAGCAGTGGGTTGGACAGGGAAGCTTTCTTT	CASSGLDREAFF
TRBJ2-4	TRBV18	.	few	TGTGCCAGCTCACCACCGGGTCGCGGGTCAGGGGCCAAAAACATTCAGTACTTC	CASSPPGRGSGAKNIQYF
TRBJ2-3	TRBV6-1	.	few	TGTGCCAGCAGTGAACCTGAAACCAGCACAGATACGCAGTATTTT	CASSEPETSTDTQYF
TRBJ2-4	TRBV7-2	.	few	TGTGCCAGCAGCCCCCCCGAAGCCAAAAACATTCAGTACTTC	CASSPPEAKNIQYF
TRBJ2-1	TRBV4-3	.	.	TGCGCCAGCAGCCCCCATAGGGGCAATGAGCAGTTCTTC	CASSPHRGNEQFF
TRBJ2-5	TRBV29-1	.	.	TGCAGCGCCGGGGAAACCGAGACCCAGTACTTC	CSAGETETQYF
TRBJ2-1	TRBV27	.	.	TGTGCCAGCAAATTCGATAGCGGCTCCTACAATGAGCAGTTCTTC	CASKFDSGSYNEQFF
TRBJ2-5	TRBV28	.	many	TGTGCCAGCAGTACTGACAGGGACTCGATGGAGACCCAGTACTTC	CASSTDRDSMETQYF
TRBJ2-3	TRBV27	.	many	TGTGCCAGCAGTTTCGGTCAGAACACAGATACGCAGTATTTT	CASSFGQNTDTQYF
TRBJ2-1	TRBV6-2/TRBV6-3	.	few	TGTGCCAGCGGTTGGAGCAATGAGCAGTTCTTC	CASGWSNEQFF
TRBJ2-3	TRBV5-1	.	.	TGCGCCAGCAGCTTGGCCATAGTGGAGGAACGCACAGATACGCAGTATTTT	CASSLAIVEERTDTQYF
TRBJ2-7	TRBV5-1	TRBD2	few	TGCGCCAGCAGCTCTTCGGGACTAGCGGGGGTTTCCTACGAGCAGTACTTC	CASSSSGLAGVSYEQYF
TRBJ2-7	TRBV4-2	.	few	TGTGCCAGCAGCCAAGGATTTCCCCCCAGGCCGCCCTACGAGCAGTACTTC	CASSQGFPPRPPYEQYF
TRBJ2-1	TRBV7-2	.	once	TGTGCCAGCAGACTACATAGCGGATGGGACTTC	CASRLHSGWDF
TRBJ2-7	TRBV15	.	many	TGTGCCACCAGCGGCGTGGGAGGCGCTTACGAGCAGTACTTC	CATSGVGGAYEQYF
TRBJ2-2	TRBV7-2	TRBD1	.	TGTGCCAGCAGCGGACCGGGACAGGGTGGCACCGGGGAGCTGTTTTTT	CASSGPGQGGTGELFF
TRBJ1-3	TRBV6-5	.	.	TGTGCCAGCAGTTACAACAGCCGGGTCTTGAACACCATATATTTT	CASSYNSRVLNTIYF
TRBJ2-7	TRBV9	TRBD2	.	TGTGCCAGCAGCGTAGCAGCAACTAGCGGGGGTTCCTACGAGCAGTACTTC	CASSVAATSGGSYEQYF
TRBJ2-5	TRBV20-1	TRBD1	.	TGCAGTGCTCAAATGACAGGGATGGAGACCCAGTACTTC	CSAQMTGMETQYF
TRBJ1-2	TRBV7-9	.	.	TGTGCCAGCAGCTTAGCGAGGAGACAGAGCGCTGATGGCTACACCTTC	CASSLARRQSADGYTF
TRBJ2-7	TRBV29-1	.	few	TGCAGCGTTGAAGATCAGGGACGCTGGTACTTC	CSVEDQGRWYF
TRBJ2-4	TRBV7-9	.	.	TGTGCCAGCAGCCGTGTTGACACCGAGGAAAACATTCAGTACTTC	CASSRVDTEENIQYF
TRBJ2-6	TRBV3-1	.	few	TGTGCCAGCAGCCAAGTAGCAAGTAGCTCTGGGGCCAACGTCCTGACTTTC	CASSQVASSSGANVLTF
TRBJ2-2	TRBV2	TRBD1	few	TGTGCCAGCAGTGTCGGACAGGGGCCGAACACCGGGGAGCTGTTTTTT	CASSVGQGPNTGELFF
TRBJ2-2	TRBV20-1	TRBD1	.	TGCAGTGCTAGTGACAGGGGGACGGGGGAGCTGTTTTTT	CSASDRGTGELFF
TRBJ2-7	TRBV2	TRBD1	few	TGTGCCAGCAGATTGGCCGAGACAGGGGGCTACGAGCAGTACTTC	CASRLAETGGYEQYF